Listed below are T cell receptor beta chains from one sample, sequenced in a study of T cells in Graves' hyperthyroidism and ophthalmopathy. One entry per CDR3 protein, called by TCRdb with MiXCR from the multiplex PCR reads. The table lists 700,000 or so distinct CDR3 sequences, about 16% of them singletons. The sample consisted of blood. The receptor set was obtained from a man aged 18-30 years with Graves' hyperthyroidism. Both conserved end residues are part of each CDR3. D genes are given only for firm matches. Clone size is shown for a subset of rows, as once, few, many or a class of expanded clone.

d_call j_call v_call clone_size cdr3_aa cdr3_nt
TRBD1 TRBJ1-5 TRBV24-1 few CATSSGQGGQPQHF TGTGCCACCAGCTCCGGACAGGGTGGTCAGCCCCAGCATTTT
TRBD1 TRBJ2-7 TRBV30 . CAWTTGVTYEQYF TGTGCCTGGACTACAGGGGTCACCTACGAGCAGTACTTC
TRBD2 TRBJ2-1 TRBV28 many CASSLTSGRRNEQFF TGTGCCAGCAGTTTAACTAGCGGGCGAAGGAATGAGCAGTTCTTC
TRBD1 TRBJ2-1 TRBV5-1 few CASSLAPGTGGPNEQFF TGCGCCAGCAGCTTGGCCCCCGGGACAGGGGGCCCCAATGAGCAGTTCTTC
. TRBJ2-4 TRBV6-1 many CASSPLLAKNIQYF TGTGCCAGCAGTCCCCTCTTAGCCAAAAACATTCAGTACTTC
TRBD2 TRBJ2-2 TRBV3-1 . CASSQVLAGGTGELFF TGTGCCAGCAGCCAAGTTCTAGCGGGAGGAACCGGGGAGCTGTTTTTT
. TRBJ1-2 TRBV2 . CASSEVPGYYGYTF TGTGCCAGCAGTGAAGTACCAGGTTACTATGGCTACACCTTC
. TRBJ2-5 TRBV20-1 many CSARDVPEMPETQYF TGCAGTGCTAGAGATGTCCCGGAGATGCCAGAGACCCAGTACTTC
. TRBJ1-2 TRBV9 few CASSPKGSRGSLGYTF TGTGCCAGCAGCCCCAAGGGATCACGGGGCTCGCTGGGCTACACCTTC
TRBD2 TRBJ2-7 TRBV7-9 few CASSSSGRVTPHEQYF TGTGCCAGCAGCTCCAGCGGGAGAGTAACCCCCCACGAGCAGTACTTC
. TRBJ2-7 TRBV6-2/TRBV6-3 . CASSYSEQSSYEQYF TGTGCCAGCAGTTACAGTGAGCAGAGCTCCTACGAGCAGTACTTC
. TRBJ2-5 TRBV2 many CASSEVAPQETQYF TGTGCCAGCAGTGAAGTAGCGCCGCAGGAGACCCAGTACTTC
. TRBJ2-5 TRBV7-8 . CASSVQGPLETQYF TGTGCCAGCAGCGTCCAGGGGCCTCTGGAGACCCAGTACTTC
TRBD2 TRBJ2-1 TRBV20-1 few CSAPGGVSEQFF TGCAGTGCCCCGGGGGGAGTTAGTGAGCAGTTCTTC
. TRBJ1-1 TRBV28 many CASSLADTAFF TGTGCCAGCAGTTTGGCTGATACGGCTTTCTTT
TRBD1 TRBJ2-7 TRBV11-1 many CASSATGGYEQYF TGTGCCAGCAGCGCCACAGGGGGCTACGAGCAGTACTTC
. TRBJ2-3 TRBV12-3/TRBV12-4 . CASGPRWDTQYF TGTGCCAGCGGACCCCGGTGGGATACGCAGTATTTT
. TRBJ2-7 TRBV30 many CAWSVVRSSVPYEQYF TGTGCCTGGAGTGTTGTTCGGTCTAGCGTCCCCTACGAGCAGTACTTC
. TRBJ1-1 TRBV7-2 . CASSSYDTENTEAFF TGTGCCAGCAGCTCCTATGACACGGAGAACACTGAAGCTTTCTTT
. TRBJ2-7 TRBV2 many CASSEGQGGLEQYF TGTGCCAGCAGTGAAGGGCAGGGCGGGCTGGAGCAGTACTTC
. TRBJ1-2 TRBV30 many CAFNHGNGYTF TGTGCCTTCAACCACGGTAACGGCTACACCTTC
TRBD1 TRBJ1-4 TRBV28 few CASSLSGGSEKLFF TGTGCCAGCAGTTTATCAGGGGGCTCCGAAAAACTGTTTTTT
. TRBJ2-5 TRBV7-9 many CASSLPRGLQETQYF TGTGCCAGCAGCTTGCCCCGGGGACTCCAAGAGACCCAGTACTTC
TRBD2 TRBJ2-2 TRBV3-1 few CASSTAGGIGELFF TGTGCCAGCAGCACAGCGGGAGGTATCGGGGAGCTGTTTTTT
TRBD1 TRBJ1-1 TRBV29-1 many CSVTGGVDTEAFF TGCAGCGTTACAGGGGGCGTAGACACTGAAGCTTTCTTT
. TRBJ2-3 TRBV5-1 . CASSLVTDTDTQYF TGCGCCAGCAGCTTAGTAACCGACACAGATACGCAGTATTTT
. TRBJ2-3 TRBV3-1 many CASSQDPASTDTQYF TGTGCCAGCAGCCAAGATCCAGCAAGCACAGATACGCAGTATTTT
TRBD2 TRBJ2-1 TRBV9 few CASSLAAGGDNEQFF TGTGCCAGCAGCTTAGCAGCGGGAGGGGACAATGAGCAGTTCTTC
TRBD2 TRBJ2-7 TRBV7-2 many CASRTGLAGQEVEQYF TGTGCCAGCAGAACGGGACTAGCGGGCCAGGAAGTTGAGCAGTACTTC
. TRBJ2-7 TRBV18 many CASSPGTLFEQYF TGTGCCAGCTCACCGGGGACATTATTCGAGCAGTACTTC
TRBD1 TRBJ2-1 TRBV27 many CASTVSGGSPYNEQFF TGTGCCAGCACAGTTTCAGGGGGCAGCCCCTACAATGAGCAGTTCTTC
. TRBJ2-7 TRBV6-2/TRBV6-3 many CASSPTVSYEQYF TGTGCCAGCAGCCCGACGGTTTCCTACGAGCAGTACTTC
. TRBJ2-3 TRBV24-1 . CATSDPGGGPGTDTQYF TGTGCCACCAGTGACCCGGGAGGGGGCCCGGGCACAGATACGCAGTATTTT
. TRBJ2-2 TRBV10-3 . CAISEDTGELFF TGTGCCATCAGTGAGGACACCGGGGAGCTGTTTTTT
TRBD1 TRBJ1-4 TRBV14 . CASSQEGQALGKLFF TGTGCCAGCAGCCAAGAGGGACAGGCCCTCGGGAAACTGTTTTTT
. TRBJ1-1 TRBV20-1 many CSARDPGTGTEAFF TGCAGTGCTAGAGATCCCGGGACCGGCACTGAAGCTTTCTTT
TRBD2 TRBJ2-5 TRBV7-3 . CASSLTGTGGETQYF TGTGCCAGCAGCCTCACCGGGACGGGGGGTGAGACCCAGTACTTC
. TRBJ2-5 TRBV7-2 few CASSLVARRYF TGTGCCAGCAGCTTAGTCGCCAGAAGATACTTC
TRBD1 TRBJ1-2 TRBV28 many CASSFAFRGTNYGYTF TGTGCCAGCAGTTTCGCCTTCAGGGGGACTAACTATGGCTACACCTTC
TRBD1 TRBJ2-7 TRBV28 . CATTSLYGTGGPWEQYF TGTGCCACCACCAGTTTATATGGGACAGGGGGTCCTTGGGAGCAGTACTTC